Below, 8 T cell receptor beta chains from the same sample are listed, as sequenced in a study of cytomegalovirus exposure and HLA in healthy donors. Use of 60 Vbeta and 13 Jbeta primers characterized the PCR. Generated by immunoSEQ multiplex PCR, the TCRdb table keeps only in-frame clones and is missing some. The table has about 150,000 clones, 64% seen once. Material: PBMCs. The receptors come from a woman in her 30s in good health and CMV-seropositive.

The rearrangement links TRBV6-6 to TRBJ1-6, with D hard to call. Trimming shortened V by 2 bases and J by 7 bases, and 6 bases separated the two germline ends. Looked up from germline, CDR1 is MNHNY and CDR2 is SVGAGI (reference sequence). This CDR3 has 13 amino acids. CDR3 sequence reads: CASSYGENSPLHF. Here the CDR3 DNA reads TGTGCCAGCAGTTACGGAGAAAATTCACCCCTCCACTTT.

J is TRBJ1-3 and V is TRBV27, with D possibly matching TRBD1 (6 bases). The CDR3 has 18 amino acids. From germline, CDR1 is MNHEY and CDR2 SMNVEV (reference sequence). Trimming left V 4 bases short and J 4 bases short, with 23 bases between. CDR3: CASSSRGGAKLYGNTIYF. The CDR3 nucleotides are TGTGCCAGCAGTTCCCGGGGGGGGGCTAAACTGTACGGAAACACCATATATTTT.

This clone came up once. The chain carries TRBV9 and TRBJ2-5; D gene unclear. CDR3 length: 13 amino acids. Per the germline V gene, CDR1 is SGDLS and CDR2 is YYNGEE. With 3 bases removed from V and 3 bases from J, the gap between germline ends came to 9 bases. This CDR3 reads CASSAGSEETQYF. As DNA, the CDR3 is TGTGCCAGCAGCGCAGGCTCGGAAGAGACCCAGTACTTC. Drawing the rest from reference TRBV9 and TRBJ2-5, the complete variable domain is DSGVTQTPKHLITATGQRVTLRCSPRSGDLSVYWYQQSLDQGLQFLIQYYNGEERAKGNILERFSAQQFPDLHSELNLSSLELGDSALYFCASSAGSEETQYFGPGTRLLVL.

This clone appeared a few times. The chain has TRBV10-2 and TRBJ2-5; 7 bases are a match to TRBD2. The junction had 29 bases not matched to a gene; V was cut back by 7 bases and J by 3 bases. Germline lookup yields CDR1 WSHSY and CDR2 SAAADI. The CDR3 spans 21 residues. CDR3: CASTPRRGSGSTARVEETQYF. The CDR3 region has the DNA TGCGCCAGCACCCCCCGGCGGGGGTCCGGGTCGACCGCGCGGGTAGAAGAGACCCAGTACTTC.

The chain employs TRBV30 and TRBJ1-2, with D possibly being TRBD1 (5 bases). The V gene's germline CDR1 is GTSNPN and CDR2 SVGIG (reference sequence). Trimming left V 2 bases short and J 6 bases short, with 19 bases between. The CDR3 spans 15 residues. CDR3 sequence reads: CAWSFGVGERDGYTF. The CDR3, as DNA: TGTGCCTGGAGTTTCGGAGTAGGGGAAAGGGATGGCTACACCTTC.

This clone was observed a single time. V usage is TRBV2 and J usage is TRBJ1-6; 7 bases map to TRBD1. This CDR3 has 15 residues. V gave up 5 bases and J gave up 7 bases; unmatched junction bases: 8. The V gene's germline CDR1 is SNHLY and CDR2 FYNNEI. The CDR3 region is CASSQTGVNNSPLHF. CDR3 coding DNA: TGTGCCAGCAGTCAAACAGGGGTGAACAATTCACCCCTCCACTTT.

The rearrangement uses TRBV4-1 and TRBJ2-5; the match to TRBD2 covers 7 bases. The end of the DNA aligns better with TRBJ2-7, so the J call may be wrong. This CDR3 has 14 residues. In germline, CDR1 is MGHRA, CDR2 YSYEKL. The CDR3 DNA sequence: TGCGCCAGCAGCCAAGGACTAGCCCCCTACGAGCAGTACTTC. Translated, it gives CASSQGLAPYEQYF.

The genes are TRBV2 and TRBJ1-4; TRBD1 aligns across 7 bases. Losses at the gene ends were 7 bases for V and 12 bases for J; bases not matched to a gene: 5. This CDR3 is built from 11 residues. From germline, CDR1 is SNHLY and CDR2 FYNNEI. CDR3 in DNA: TGTGCCAGCATTAGGGGGCGGGAACTGTTTTTT. Translating gives CASIRGRELFF.